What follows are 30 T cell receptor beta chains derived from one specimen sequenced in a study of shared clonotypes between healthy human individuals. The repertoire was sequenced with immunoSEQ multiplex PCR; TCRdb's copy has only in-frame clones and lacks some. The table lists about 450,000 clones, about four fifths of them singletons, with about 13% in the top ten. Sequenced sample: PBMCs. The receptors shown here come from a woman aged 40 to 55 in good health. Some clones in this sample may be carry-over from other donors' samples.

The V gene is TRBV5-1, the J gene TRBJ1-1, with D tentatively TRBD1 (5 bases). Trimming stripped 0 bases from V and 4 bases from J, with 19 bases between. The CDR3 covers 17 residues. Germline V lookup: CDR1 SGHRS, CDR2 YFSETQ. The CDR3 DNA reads TGCGCCAGCAGCTTGGACCAGGGTTCTCGGTCGGGCACTGAAGCTTTCTTT. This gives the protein CASSLDQGSRSGTEAFF. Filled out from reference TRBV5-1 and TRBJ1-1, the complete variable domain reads KAGVTQTPRYLIKTRGQQVTLSCSPISGHRSVSWYQQTPGQGLQFLFEYFSETQRNKGNFPGRFSGRQFSNSRSEMNVSTLELGDSALYLCASSLDQGSRSGTEAFFGQGTRLTVV.

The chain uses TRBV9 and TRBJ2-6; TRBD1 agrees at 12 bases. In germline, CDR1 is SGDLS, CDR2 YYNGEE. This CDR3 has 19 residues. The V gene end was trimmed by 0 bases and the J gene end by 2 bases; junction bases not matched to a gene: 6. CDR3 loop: CASSVAGDRGHTGANVLTF. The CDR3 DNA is TGTGCCAGCAGCGTAGCTGGGGACAGGGGGCATACTGGGGCCAACGTCCTGACTTTC.

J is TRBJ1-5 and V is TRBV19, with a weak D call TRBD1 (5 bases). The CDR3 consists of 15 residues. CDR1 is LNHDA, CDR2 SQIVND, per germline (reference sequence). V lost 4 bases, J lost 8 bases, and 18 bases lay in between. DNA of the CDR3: TGTGCCAGTAGTACCCCGGGACTTGACGAGGAGCCCCAGCATTTT. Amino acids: CASSTPGLDEEPQHF.

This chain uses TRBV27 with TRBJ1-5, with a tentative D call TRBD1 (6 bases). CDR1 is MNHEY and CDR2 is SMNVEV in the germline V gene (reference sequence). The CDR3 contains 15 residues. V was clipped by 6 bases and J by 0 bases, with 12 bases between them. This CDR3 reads CASRTGTTSNQPQHF. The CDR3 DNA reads TGTGCCAGCAGGACCGGGACAACTAGCAATCAGCCCCAGCATTTT.

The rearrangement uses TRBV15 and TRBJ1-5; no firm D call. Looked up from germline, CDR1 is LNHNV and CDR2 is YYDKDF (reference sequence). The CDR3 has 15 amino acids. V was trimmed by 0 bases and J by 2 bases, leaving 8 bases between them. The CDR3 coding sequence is TGTGCCACCAGCAGAGATCGCCAGGGCAATCAGCCCCAGCATTTT. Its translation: CATSRDRQGNQPQHF.

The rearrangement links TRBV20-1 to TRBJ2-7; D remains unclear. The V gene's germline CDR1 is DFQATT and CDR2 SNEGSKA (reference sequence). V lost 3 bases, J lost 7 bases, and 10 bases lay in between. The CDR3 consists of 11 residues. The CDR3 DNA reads TGCAGTGCTAGTATCGGTAGAGAGCAGTACTTC. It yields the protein CSASIGREQYF.

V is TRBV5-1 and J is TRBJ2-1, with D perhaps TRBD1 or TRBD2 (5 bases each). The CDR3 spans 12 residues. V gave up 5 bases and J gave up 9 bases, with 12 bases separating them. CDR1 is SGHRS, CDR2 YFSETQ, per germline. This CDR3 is CASRRDAGEQFF. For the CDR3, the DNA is TGCGCCAGCAGACGGGACGCCGGTGAGCAGTTCTTC.

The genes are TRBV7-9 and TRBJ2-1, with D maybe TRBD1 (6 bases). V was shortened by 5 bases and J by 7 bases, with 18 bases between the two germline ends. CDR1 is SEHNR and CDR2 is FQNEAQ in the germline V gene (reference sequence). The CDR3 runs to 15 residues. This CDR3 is CASSRSGAVGNEQFF. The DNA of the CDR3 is TGTGCCAGCAGCCGATCAGGGGCGGTTGGGAATGAGCAGTTCTTC.

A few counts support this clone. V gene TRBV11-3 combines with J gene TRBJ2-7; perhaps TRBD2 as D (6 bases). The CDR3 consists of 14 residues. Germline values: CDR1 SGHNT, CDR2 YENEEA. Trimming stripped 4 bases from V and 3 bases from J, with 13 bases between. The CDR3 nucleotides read TGTGCCAGCAGCTCCGGCGGGAATCTCTACGAGCAGTACTTC. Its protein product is CASSSGGNLYEQYF.

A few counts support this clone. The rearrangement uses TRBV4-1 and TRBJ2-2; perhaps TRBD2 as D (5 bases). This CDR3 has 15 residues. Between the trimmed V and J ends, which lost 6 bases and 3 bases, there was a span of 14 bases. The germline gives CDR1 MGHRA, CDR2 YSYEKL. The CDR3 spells CASSFEGVDTGELFF. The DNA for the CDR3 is TGCGCCAGCAGTTTCGAGGGAGTGGACACCGGGGAGCTGTTTTTT.

CDR3 sequence reads: CATSRLLRRGEQYF. CDR3 nucleotide sequence: TGTGCCACCAGCAGGCTACTCCGCCGAGGGGAGCAGTACTTC. The V gene is TRBV15, the J gene TRBJ2-7; weak D call: TRBD2 (5 bases). The CDR3 length is 14 residues. Germline CDR1 and CDR2: LNHNV and YYDKDF (reference sequence). Trimming left V 3 bases short and J 7 bases short, with 16 bases between.

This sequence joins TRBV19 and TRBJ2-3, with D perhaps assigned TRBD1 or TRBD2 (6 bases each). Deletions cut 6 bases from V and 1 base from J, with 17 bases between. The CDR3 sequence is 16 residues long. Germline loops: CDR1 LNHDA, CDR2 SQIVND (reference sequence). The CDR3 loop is CASRGGLVRGTDTQYF. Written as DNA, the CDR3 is TGTGCCAGTAGAGGGGGGTTAGTTAGGGGCACAGATACGCAGTATTTT. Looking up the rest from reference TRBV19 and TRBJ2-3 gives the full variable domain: DGGITQSPKYLFRKEGQNVTLSCEQNLNHDAMYWYRQDPGQGLRLIYYSQIVNDFQKGDIAEGYSVSREKKESFPLTVTSAQKNPTAFYLCASRGGLVRGTDTQYFGPGTRLTVL.

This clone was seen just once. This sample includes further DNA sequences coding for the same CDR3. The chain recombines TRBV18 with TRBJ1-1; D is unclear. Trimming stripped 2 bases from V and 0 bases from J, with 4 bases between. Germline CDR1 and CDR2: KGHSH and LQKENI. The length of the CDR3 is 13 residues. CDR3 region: CASSPGLNTEAFF. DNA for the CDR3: TGTGCCAGCTCACCAGGTTTGAACACTGAAGCTTTCTTT.

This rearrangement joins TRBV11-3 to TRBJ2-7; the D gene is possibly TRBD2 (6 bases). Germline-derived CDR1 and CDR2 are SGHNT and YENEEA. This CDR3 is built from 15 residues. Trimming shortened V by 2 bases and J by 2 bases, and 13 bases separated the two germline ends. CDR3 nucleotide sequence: TGTGCCAGCAGCTTAAGGAGCGGAGGGGCCTACGAGCAGTACTTC. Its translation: CASSLRSGGAYEQYF.

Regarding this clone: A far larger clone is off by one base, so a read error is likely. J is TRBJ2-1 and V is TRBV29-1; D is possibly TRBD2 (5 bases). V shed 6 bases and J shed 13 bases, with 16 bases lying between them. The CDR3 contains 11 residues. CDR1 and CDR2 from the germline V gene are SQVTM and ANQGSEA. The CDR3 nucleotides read TGCAGCGTGTCTAGGTCCGGGGATCAGTTCTTC. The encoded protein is CSVSRSGDQFF.

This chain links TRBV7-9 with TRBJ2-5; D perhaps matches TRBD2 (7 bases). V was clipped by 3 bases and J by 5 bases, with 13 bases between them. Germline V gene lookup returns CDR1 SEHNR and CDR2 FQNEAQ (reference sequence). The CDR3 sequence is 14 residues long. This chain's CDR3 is CASSFAGAEETQYF. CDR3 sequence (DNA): TGTGCCAGCAGCTTTGCGGGGGCAGAGGAGACCCAGTACTTC. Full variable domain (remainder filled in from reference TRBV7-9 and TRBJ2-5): DTGVSQNPRHKITKRGQNVTFRCDPISEHNRLYWYRQTLGQGPEFLTYFQNEAQLEKSRLLSDRFSAERPKGSFSTLEIQRTEQGDSAMYLCASSFAGAEETQYFGPGTRLLVL.

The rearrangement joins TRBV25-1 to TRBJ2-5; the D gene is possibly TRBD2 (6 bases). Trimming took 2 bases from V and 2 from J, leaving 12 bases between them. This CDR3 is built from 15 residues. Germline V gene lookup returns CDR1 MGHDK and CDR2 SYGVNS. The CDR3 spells CASSEPAGRQETQYF. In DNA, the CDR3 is TGTGCCAGCAGTGAACCCGCAGGGAGGCAAGAGACCCAGTACTTC.

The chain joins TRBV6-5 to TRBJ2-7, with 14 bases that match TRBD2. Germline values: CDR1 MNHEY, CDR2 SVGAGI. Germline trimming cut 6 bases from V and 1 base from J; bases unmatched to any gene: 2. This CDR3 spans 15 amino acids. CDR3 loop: CASRRLAGGSYEQYF. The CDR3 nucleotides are TGTGCCAGCAGGAGACTAGCGGGAGGGTCCTACGAGCAGTACTTC.

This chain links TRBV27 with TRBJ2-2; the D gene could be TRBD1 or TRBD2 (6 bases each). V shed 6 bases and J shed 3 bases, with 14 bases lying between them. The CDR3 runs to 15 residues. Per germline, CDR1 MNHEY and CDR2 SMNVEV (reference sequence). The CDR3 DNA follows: TGTGCCAGCAGCTTACAGGGCGGGGACACCGGGGAGCTGTTTTTT. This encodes CASSLQGGDTGELFF.

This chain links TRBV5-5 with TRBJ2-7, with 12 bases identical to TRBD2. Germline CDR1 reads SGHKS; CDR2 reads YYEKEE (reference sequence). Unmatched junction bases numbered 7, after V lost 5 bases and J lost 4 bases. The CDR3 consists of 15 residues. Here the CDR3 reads CASRRRTSGDYEQYF. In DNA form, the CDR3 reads TGTGCCAGCAGGCGAAGGACTAGCGGGGATTACGAGCAGTACTTC.

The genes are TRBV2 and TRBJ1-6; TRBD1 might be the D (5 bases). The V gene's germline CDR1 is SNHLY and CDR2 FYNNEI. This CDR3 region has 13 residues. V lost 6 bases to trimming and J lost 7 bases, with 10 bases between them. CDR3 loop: CASRNGGNSPLHF. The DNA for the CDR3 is TGTGCCAGCAGGAACGGGGGGAATTCACCCCTCCACTTT.

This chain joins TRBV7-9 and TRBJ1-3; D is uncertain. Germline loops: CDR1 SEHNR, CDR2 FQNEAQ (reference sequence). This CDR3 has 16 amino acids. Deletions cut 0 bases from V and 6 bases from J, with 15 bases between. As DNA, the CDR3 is TGTGCCAGCAGCTTAGCGGAGATCCTGGCCGAAAACACCATATATTTT. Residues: CASSLAEILAENTIYF.

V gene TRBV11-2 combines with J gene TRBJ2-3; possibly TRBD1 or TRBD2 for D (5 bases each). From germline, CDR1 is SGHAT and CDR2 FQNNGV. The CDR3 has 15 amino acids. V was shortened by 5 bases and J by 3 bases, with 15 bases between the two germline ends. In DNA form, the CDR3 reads TGTGCCAGCAGCACCCGGGGCAGGGAGACAGATACGCAGTATTTT. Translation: CASSTRGRETDTQYF. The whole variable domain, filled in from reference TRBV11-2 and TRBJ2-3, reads EAGVAQSPRYKIIEKRQSVAFWCNPISGHATLYWYQQILGQGPKLLIQFQNNGVVDDSQLPKDRFSAERLKGVDSTLKIQPAKLEDSAVYLCASSTRGRETDTQYFGPGTRLTVL.

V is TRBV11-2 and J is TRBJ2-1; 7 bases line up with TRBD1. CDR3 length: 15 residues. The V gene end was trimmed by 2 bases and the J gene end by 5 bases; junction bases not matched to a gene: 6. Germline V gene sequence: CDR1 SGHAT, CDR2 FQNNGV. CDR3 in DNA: TGTGCCAGCAGCTTAACAGGGGTAACCGACAATGAGCAGTTCTTC. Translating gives CASSLTGVTDNEQFF.

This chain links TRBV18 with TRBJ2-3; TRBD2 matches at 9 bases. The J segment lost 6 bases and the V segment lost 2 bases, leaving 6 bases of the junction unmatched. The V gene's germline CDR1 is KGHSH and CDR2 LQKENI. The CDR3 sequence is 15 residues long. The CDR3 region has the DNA TGTGCCAGCTCACCAAAATCTAGCGGGATTGATACGCAGTATTTT. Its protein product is CASSPKSSGIDTQYF.

The CDR3 sequence is CAWSVGRLALSSYEQYF. CDR3 coding DNA: TGTGCCTGGAGTGTGGGCCGGCTAGCCTTAAGCTCCTACGAGCAGTACTTC. The V call is TRBV30, the J call TRBJ2-5, with D possibly TRBD2 on 5 matching bases. The J call is uncertain, as TRBJ2-7 better fits the DNA end. The CDR3 has 17 residues. Germline loops: CDR1 GTSNPN, CDR2 SVGIG (reference sequence).

CDR3 amino acids: CSVPGAGHYEQYF. In DNA, the CDR3 is TGCAGCGTTCCAGGGGCGGGTCACTACGAGCAGTACTTC. The chain employs TRBV29-1 and TRBJ2-7; D may be TRBD1 (6 bases). The CDR3 extends over 13 amino acids. CDR1 SQVTM and CDR2 ANQGSEA come from the germline V gene. V lost 5 bases to trimming and J lost 3 bases, with 14 bases between them.

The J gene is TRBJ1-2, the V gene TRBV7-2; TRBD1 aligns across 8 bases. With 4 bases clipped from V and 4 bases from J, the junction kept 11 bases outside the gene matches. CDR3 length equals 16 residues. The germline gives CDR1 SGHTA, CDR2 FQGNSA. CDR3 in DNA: TGTGCCAGCAGCTCTAGTGGGGACAGGCACCTCTATGGCTACACCTTC. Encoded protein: CASSSSGDRHLYGYTF. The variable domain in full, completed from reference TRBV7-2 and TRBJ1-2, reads GAGVSQSPSNKVTEKGKDVELRCDPISGHTALYWYRQSLGQGLEFLIYFQGNSAPDKSGLPSDRFSAERTGGSVSTLTIQRTQQEDSAVYLCASSSSGDRHLYGYTFGSGTRLTVV.

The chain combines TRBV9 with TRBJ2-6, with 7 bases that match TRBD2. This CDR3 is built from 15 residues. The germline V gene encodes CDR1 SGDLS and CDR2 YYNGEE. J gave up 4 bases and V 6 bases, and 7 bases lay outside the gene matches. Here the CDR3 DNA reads TGTGCCAGCACCAGCGGGGTCTCCGGGGCCAACGTCCTGACTTTC. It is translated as CASTSGVSGANVLTF.

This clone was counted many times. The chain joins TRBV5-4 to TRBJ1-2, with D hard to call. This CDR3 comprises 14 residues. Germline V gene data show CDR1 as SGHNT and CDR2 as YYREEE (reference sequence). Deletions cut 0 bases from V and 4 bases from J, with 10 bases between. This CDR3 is CASSLDRGSYGYTF. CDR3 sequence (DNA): TGTGCCAGCAGCTTGGATCGGGGTAGCTATGGCTACACCTTC.